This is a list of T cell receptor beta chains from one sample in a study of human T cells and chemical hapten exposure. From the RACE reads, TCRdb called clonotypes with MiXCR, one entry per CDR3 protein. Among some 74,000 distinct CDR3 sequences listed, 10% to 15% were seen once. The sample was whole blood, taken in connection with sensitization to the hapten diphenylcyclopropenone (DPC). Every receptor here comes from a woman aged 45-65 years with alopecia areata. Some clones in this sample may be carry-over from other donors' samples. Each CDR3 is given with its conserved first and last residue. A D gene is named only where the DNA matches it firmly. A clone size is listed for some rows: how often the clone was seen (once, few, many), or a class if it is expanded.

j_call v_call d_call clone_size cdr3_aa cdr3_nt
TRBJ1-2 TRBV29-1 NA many CSVDYGYTF TGCAGCGTCGATTATGGCTACACCTTC
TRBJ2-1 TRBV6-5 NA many CASRGLISYNEQFF TGTGCCAGCAGGGGGCTTATCTCCTACAATGAGCAGTTCTTC
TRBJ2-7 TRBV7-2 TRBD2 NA CASSRGLEDYEQYF TGTGCCAGCTCCCGGGGACTAGAGGATTACGAGCAGTACTTC
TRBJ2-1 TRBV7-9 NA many CASSLDLVRVSNEQFF TGTGCCAGCAGCTTAGACCTAGTAAGAGTTTCCAATGAGCAGTTCTTC
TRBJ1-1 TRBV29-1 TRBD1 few CSVGTGTGVTEAFF TGCAGCGTAGGTACCGGGACAGGGGTAACTGAAGCTTTCTTT
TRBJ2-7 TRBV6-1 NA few CASSDGLYF TGTGCCAGCAGTGATGGTTTGTACTTC
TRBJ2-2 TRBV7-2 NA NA CASSLWGGELFF TGTGCCAGCAGCTTATGGGGCGGGGAGCTGTTTTTT
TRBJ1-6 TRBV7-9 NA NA CASSLSGRINSPLHF TGTGCCAGCAGTCTATCGGGACGGATTAATTCACCCCTCCACTTT
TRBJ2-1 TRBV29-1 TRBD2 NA CSGRTSGSVGEQFF TGCAGCGGGCGGACTAGCGGGAGCGTAGGTGAGCAGTTCTTC
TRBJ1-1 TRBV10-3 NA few CAITGTSNTEAFF TGTGCCATCACGGGGACATCTAACACTGAAGCTTTCTTT
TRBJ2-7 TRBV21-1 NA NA CASSNGGTYYEQYF TGTGCCAGCAGCAACGGGGGCACGTACTACGAGCAGTACTTC
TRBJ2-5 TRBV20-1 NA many CSAKGGSWYQETQYF TGCAGTGCTAAAGGTGGATCTTGGTACCAAGAGACCCAGTACTTC
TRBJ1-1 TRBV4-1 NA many CASSAYRDTEAFF TGCGCCAGCAGCGCATACAGGGATACTGAAGCTTTCTTT
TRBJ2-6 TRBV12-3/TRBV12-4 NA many CASRVLSGANVLTF TGTGCCAGCAGGGTCCTGTCTGGGGCCAACGTCCTGACTTTC
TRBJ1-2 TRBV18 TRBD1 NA CASSPSSGTGVASGYTF TGTGCCAGCTCACCAAGCTCCGGGACAGGGGTAGCTTCTGGCTACACCTTC
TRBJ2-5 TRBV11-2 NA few CASSRALYQETQYF TGTGCCAGCAGCCGGGCCTTGTACCAAGAGACCCAGTACTTC
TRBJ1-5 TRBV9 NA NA CASSVGTDQPQHF TGTGCCAGCAGCGTAGGGACCGACCAGCCCCAGCATTTT
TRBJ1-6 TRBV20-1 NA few CSVRIRGPYNSPLHF TGCAGTGTAAGAATCAGGGGCCCATATAATTCACCCCTCCACTTT
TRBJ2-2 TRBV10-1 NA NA CASTRGHTGELFF TGCGCCAGCACCCGGGGTCACACCGGGGAGCTGTTTTTT
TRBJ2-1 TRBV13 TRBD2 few CASSFSAGAPYNEQFF TGTGCCAGCAGCTTTTCGGCGGGAGCCCCCTACAATGAGCAGTTCTTC
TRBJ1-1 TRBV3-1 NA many CASSHRRNTEAFF TGTGCCAGCAGCCACAGGCGGAACACTGAAGCTTTCTTT
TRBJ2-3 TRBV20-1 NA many CSVGAEGYTDTQYF TGCAGTGTTGGGGCGGAGGGGTACACAGATACGCAGTATTTT
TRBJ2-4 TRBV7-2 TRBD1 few CASSRQGLRSGSIQYF TGTGCCAGCAGCCGACAGGGTTTAAGGTCTGGATCCATTCAGTACTTC
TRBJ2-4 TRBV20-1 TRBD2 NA CSARAPTSGRDIQYF TGCAGTGCTAGAGCTCCGACTAGCGGGAGAGACATTCAGTACTTC
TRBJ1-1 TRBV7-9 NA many CASSSLTGNTEAFF TGTGCCAGCAGCTCCCTGACAGGGAACACTGAAGCTTTCTTT
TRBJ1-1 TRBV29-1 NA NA CSVSGRGRVTEAFF TGCAGCGTGTCGGGACGGGGACGTGTGACTGAAGCTTTCTTT